This entry features one T cell receptor beta chain sequence. Method: immunoSEQ multiplex PCR; TCRdb's copy keeps in-frame clones and lacks some. The data contain approximately 13,000 clones, 60% to 80% of them singletons. Germline V gene data show CDR1 as SGHTA and CDR2 as FQGTGA. Trimming stripped 1 base from V and 0 bases from J, with 9 bases between. The CDR3 runs 16 residues. This specimen comes from a study of neoadjuvant anti-PD-1 for oral cavity cancer. Specified time point: after neoadjuvant nivolumab, at surgical resection. Patients had HPV-negative, locally advanced oral cavity squamous cell carcinoma.

The V and J genes are TRBV7-3 and TRBJ2-2; D not resolved. The source is a person between 35 and 79 years old with oral cavity squamous cell carcinoma. This specimen was PBMCs, taken after nivolumab (anti-PD-1) treatment. The DNA for the CDR3 is TGTGCCAGCAGCTTAAATTCGCGGTCGAACACCGGGGAGCTGTTTTTT. Translation: CASSLNSRSNTGELFF.